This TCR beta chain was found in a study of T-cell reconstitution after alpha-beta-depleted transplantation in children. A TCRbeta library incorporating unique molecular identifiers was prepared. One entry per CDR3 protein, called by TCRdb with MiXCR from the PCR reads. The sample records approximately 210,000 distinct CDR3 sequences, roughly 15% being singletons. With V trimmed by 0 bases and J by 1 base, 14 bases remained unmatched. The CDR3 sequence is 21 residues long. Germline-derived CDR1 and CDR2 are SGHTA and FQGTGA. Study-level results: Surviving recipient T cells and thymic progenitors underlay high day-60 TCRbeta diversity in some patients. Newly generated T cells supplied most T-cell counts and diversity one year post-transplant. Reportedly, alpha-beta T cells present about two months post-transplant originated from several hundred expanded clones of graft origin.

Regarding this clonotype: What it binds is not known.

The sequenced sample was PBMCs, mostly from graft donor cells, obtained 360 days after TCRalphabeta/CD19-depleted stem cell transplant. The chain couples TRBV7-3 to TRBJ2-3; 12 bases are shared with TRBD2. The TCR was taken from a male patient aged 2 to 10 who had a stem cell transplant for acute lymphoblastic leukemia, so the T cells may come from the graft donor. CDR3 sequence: CASSLTSTSGGRPDRTDTQYF. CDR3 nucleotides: TGTGCCAGCAGCTTAACGTCGACTAGCGGGGGCCGCCCAGACCGCACAGATACGCAGTATTTT.